This TCR beta chain originates from a study of blood T cell repertoires in COVID-19. Across the whole study: Samples representing acute and convalescent COVID-19 were sourced from the United States, Italy and Spain.

Study members were between about 18 and 100 years old and lived in 24 US regions. Cohort allocation depended upon clinical history that participants reported. Original handling: For nucleated cells, counts were estimated from reference gene primer amplification. Sequenced by immunoSEQ multiplex PCR; TCRdb stores in-frame clones only, minus some. V and J calls plus clone size are reproduced from that table; the DNA served to infer D and trimming. The profile covers roughly 160,000 clones, with 81% appearing a single time and about 5.8% taken by the ten largest. The TCR sequence derives from a woman in her thirties or forties with acute COVID-19. Specimen: PBMCs or T cells enriched from blood (not recorded which).

As DNA, the CDR3 is TGTGCCAGCAGTGAGCGGGTGGGCAATCAGCCCCAGCATTTT. Amino acid sequence: CASSERVGNQPQHF. The rearrangement links TRBV2 to TRBJ1-5; D unclear. The CDR3 runs to 14 residues. V lost 3 bases and J lost 2, with 8 bases in between. Germline-derived CDR1 and CDR2 are SNHLY and FYNNEI.